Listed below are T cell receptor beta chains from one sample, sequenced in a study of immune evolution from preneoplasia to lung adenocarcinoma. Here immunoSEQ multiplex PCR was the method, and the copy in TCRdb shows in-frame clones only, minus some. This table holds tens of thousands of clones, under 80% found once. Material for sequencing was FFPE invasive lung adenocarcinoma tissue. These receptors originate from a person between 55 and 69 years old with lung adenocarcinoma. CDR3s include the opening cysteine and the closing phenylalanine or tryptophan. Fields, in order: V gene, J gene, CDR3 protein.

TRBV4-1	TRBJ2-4	CASSQSGGLAKNIQYF
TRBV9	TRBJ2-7	CASSGQGAYEQYF
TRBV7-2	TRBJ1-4	CASSPGGQTELFF
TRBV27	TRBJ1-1	CASSTATGGAEAFF
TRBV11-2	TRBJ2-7	CASSPFVLAGVPYEQYF
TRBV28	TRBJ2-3	CASSHRDTDTQYF
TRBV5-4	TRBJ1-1	CASSLTRGGNTEAFF
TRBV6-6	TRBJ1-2	CASSPQGHYGYTF
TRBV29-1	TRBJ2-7	CSVARGTAGYEQYF
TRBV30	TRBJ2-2	CAWSRTGRTGELFF
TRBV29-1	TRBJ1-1	CSVGGFNTEAFF
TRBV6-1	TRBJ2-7	CASSEATGGRYEQYF
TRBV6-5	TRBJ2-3	CASSRADTDTQYF
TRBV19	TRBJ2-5	CASRTGETQYF
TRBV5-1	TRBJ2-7	CASSPFTSGSPSEQYF
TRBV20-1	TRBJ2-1	CSSQPLAEQFF
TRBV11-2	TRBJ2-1	CASSLGLAGNNEQFF
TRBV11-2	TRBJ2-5	CASSSDGSGRRETQYF
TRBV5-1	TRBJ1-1	CASSFDSGNTEAFF
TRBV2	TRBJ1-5	CASSGDSNQPQHF
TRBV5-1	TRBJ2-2	CASSSYRDSRGTGELFF
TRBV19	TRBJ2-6	CASSIRGPSGANVLTF
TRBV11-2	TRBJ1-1	CASSNTGNTEAFF
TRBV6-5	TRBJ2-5	CASSSPFRGEETQYF
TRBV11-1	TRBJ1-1	CASSLARAGGTEAFF
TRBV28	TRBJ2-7	CASSSGTLTYEQYF
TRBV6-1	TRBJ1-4	CASAHGTAFEKLFF